Each of the 23 T cell receptor beta chains below was sequenced from the same sample in a study of T cell repertoires in cytomegalovirus infection. TCRdb recomputed calls from the reads with MiXCR, one row per CDR3 protein. The table lists some 700,000 distinct CDR3 sequences, about a third of them singletons. Sequencing was carried out using PBMCs. These receptors were obtained from a human donor in good health (CMV status not recorded). Some clones in this sample may be carry-over from other donors' samples.

This clonotype was picked up a small number of times. This chain links TRBV6-5 with TRBJ2-1, with 14 nucleotides matching TRBD2. CDR1 and CDR2 (germline): MNHEY, SVGAGI. This CDR3 is 17 amino acids long. The J segment lost 5 bases and the V segment lost 2 bases, leaving 5 bases of the junction unmatched. The CDR3 DNA reads as TGTGCCAGCAGTTACCAGGGACTAGCGGGAGCAAACAATGAGCAGTTCTTC. Protein: CASSYQGLAGANNEQFF.

A single count supports this clonotype. The chain carries TRBV6-8 and TRBJ2-1; 12 nucleotides align to TRBD2. Unmatched junction bases numbered 14, after V lost 8 bases and J lost 9 bases. The germline CDR1 and CDR2 sequences are MNHGY and SAAAGT. CDR3 size: 16 residues. The CDR3 nucleotides are TGTGCCAGCGATCGGCTAGCGGGGGGGGCATATGTTGAGCAGTTCTTC. Translation gives CASDRLAGGAYVEQFF.

The chain combines TRBV14 with TRBJ2-7, with D possibly matching TRBD2 (6 bases). Germline V CDR1 and CDR2: SGHDN, FVKESK. V gave up 4 bases and J gave up 2 bases, with 18 bases separating them. The CDR3 is made up of 16 amino acids. For the CDR3, the DNA is TGTGCCAGCAGCCGGACTACAGGAAGGAGGGCCTACGAGCAGTACTTC. Amino acid sequence: CASSRTTGRRAYEQYF.

The chain combines TRBV20-1 with TRBJ2-7, with 7 bases lining up with TRBD1. This CDR3 contains 15 residues. Losses at the gene ends were 7 bases for V and 0 bases for J; bases not matched to a gene: 12. Germline CDR1 and CDR2: DFQATT and SNEGSKA (reference sequence). The CDR3 sequence is CSGGQTGLNSYEQYF. CDR3 sequence (DNA): TGCAGTGGGGGACAGACAGGGCTGAACTCCTACGAGCAGTACTTC.

The chain recombines TRBV20-1 with TRBJ1-1; D ambiguous. The V end was cut by 4 bases, the J end by 6 bases, with 9 bases between. The CDR3 spans 11 residues. In germline, CDR1 is DFQATT, CDR2 SNEGSKA (reference sequence). The DNA of the CDR3 is TGCAGTGCTAACATCCAGCCTGAAGCTTTCTTT. Its protein is CSANIQPEAFF.

This clonotype appeared a few times. The rearrangement links TRBV27 to TRBJ2-1; TRBD2 agrees at 8 bases. This CDR3 spans 16 amino acids. The trim removed 6 bases at V and 2 bases at J, leaving 9 bases unmatched. Germline-derived CDR1 and CDR2 are MNHEY and SMNVEV (reference sequence). CDR3 sequence: CASSRDRLATYNEQFF. The CDR3 coding sequence is TGTGCCAGCAGCCGCGATCGACTAGCGACCTACAATGAGCAGTTCTTC.

V and J are TRBV24-1 and TRBJ2-7; 8 bases are a match to TRBD1. The CDR3 is 17 amino acids. Germline V CDR1 and CDR2: KGHDR, SFDVKD. Trimming cost V 3 bases and J 2 bases; bases outside gene matches: 11. The CDR3 region is CATSDPTTGVSPYEQYF. CDR3 nucleotide sequence: TGTGCCACCAGTGATCCGACGACAGGGGTAAGCCCCTACGAGCAGTACTTC.

Comments on this clonotype: Because the CDR3 is missing its conserved closing phenylalanine or tryptophan, this is likely a read error. V is TRBV28 and J is TRBJ2-7, with TRBD2 as a possible D gene (6 bases). V lost 6 bases to trimming and J lost 2 bases, with 17 bases between them. Germline CDR1 MDHEN, CDR2 SYDVKM. This CDR3 is built from 15 residues. CDR3 amino acids: CASSQPGLLTYEQYL. The CDR3 coding sequence is TGTGCCAGCAGCCAACCGGGACTCTTAACCTACGAGCAGTACTTA.

This clonotype was seen more than once but under ten times. The CDR3 here is CSATWGRGNTEAFF. The CDR3 coding sequence is TGCAGTGCTACATGGGGCAGGGGAAACACTGAAGCTTTCTTT. The V call is TRBV20-1, the J call TRBJ1-1, with D possibly being TRBD1 (6 bases). The germline CDR1 and CDR2 sequences are DFQATT and SNEGSKA (reference sequence). There are 14 residues in the CDR3. Trimming took off 4 bases at V and 2 bases at J, with 14 bases between the two ends.

The rearrangement uses TRBV10-3 and TRBJ1-6; possibly TRBD1 for D (5 bases). This CDR3 region has 12 residues. From germline, CDR1 is ENHRY and CDR2 SYGVKD. The V and J ends lost 2 bases and 9 bases respectively, with 5 bases between them. CDR3 coding DNA: TGTGCCATCAGTGAGGGGGGTTCACCCCTCCACTTT. Translation gives CAISEGGSPLHF.

This clonotype occurred a few times. The rearrangement uses TRBV7-9 and TRBJ1-6, with D perhaps matching TRBD1 (6 bases). V was trimmed by 5 bases and J by 7 bases, leaving 24 bases between them. The germline V gene has CDR1 SEHNR and CDR2 FQNEAQ (reference sequence). The CDR3 is 18 residues long. The CDR3 reads CASSPPVVQGIRNSPLHF. The CDR3 coding sequence is TGTGCCAGCAGCCCCCCGGTTGTACAGGGAATTAGAAATTCACCCCTCCACTTT.

This clonotype has just a few counts. The chain combines TRBV28 with TRBJ2-3; D unresolved. In germline, CDR1 is MDHEN, CDR2 SYDVKM. The CDR3 is made up of 14 amino acids. Trimming took off 1 base at V and 4 bases at J, with 9 bases between the two ends. CDR3 sequence (DNA): TGTGCCAGCAGTTTATTCGGAGAGCCAGATACGCAGTATTTT. Protein: CASSLFGEPDTQYF.

Comment on this clonotype: One junction end disagrees with the germline gene, perhaps due to a read error. The chain employs TRBV7-2 and TRBJ1-5; D uncertain. Looked up from germline, CDR1 is SGHTA and CDR2 is FQGNSA. This CDR3 has 17 amino acids. CDR3 coding DNA: TGTGCCAGAAGCTTAGAGCTGAGGTATTTGGGCAATCAGCCCCAGCATTTT. This sequence encodes CARSLELRYLGNQPQHF.

The J gene is TRBJ2-5, the V gene TRBV6-6, with D unclear. V gave up 5 bases and J gave up 2 bases, with 18 bases separating them. CDR1 and CDR2 from the germline V gene are MNHNY and SVGAGI (reference sequence). The CDR3 runs to 16 residues. The CDR3 protein is CASSDPFLGWQETQYF. In nucleotides, the CDR3 is TGTGCCAGCAGTGACCCTTTCCTGGGGTGGCAAGAGACCCAGTACTTC.

The DNA for the CDR3 is TGTGCCAGAAGCCCCGACGTAAGGTCGGGAAAAAAACTGTTTTTT. The encoded protein is CARSPDVRSGKKLFF. The chain couples TRBV7-2 to TRBJ1-4; the D is unclear. The CDR3 is 15 residues long. V lost 9 bases, J lost 9 bases, and 23 bases lay in between. Germline V gene lookup returns CDR1 SGHTA and CDR2 FQGNSA.

The chain employs TRBV28 and TRBJ1-5, with D uncertain. The CDR3 is 17 amino acids. Per the germline V gene, CDR1 is MDHEN and CDR2 is SYDVKM. Trimming removed 8 bases from V and 0 bases from J, with 20 bases in between. Here the CDR3 reads CASLLRRGVYSNQPQHF. The CDR3 DNA is TGTGCCAGCCTCCTTAGACGGGGTGTTTATAGCAATCAGCCCCAGCATTTT.

The table lists this clonotype with a few counts. The genes are TRBV7-9 and TRBJ2-7, with 8 bases identical to TRBD1. The germline gives CDR1 SEHNR, CDR2 FQNEAQ (reference sequence). After removal of 5 bases from V and 2 bases from J, the junction contained 8 bases not matched to a gene. The CDR3 sequence is 15 residues long. CDR3: CASSPRTGWPYEQYF. The CDR3 DNA reads TGTGCCAGCAGCCCTAGGACAGGGTGGCCCTACGAGCAGTACTTC.

The chain employs TRBV6-6 and TRBJ2-3; D is unclear. The ends were cut back, 2 bases at V and 1 base at J, with 16 bases in the middle. The CDR3 covers 17 residues. Germline lookup yields CDR1 MNHNY and CDR2 SVGAGI (reference sequence). CDR3 protein: CASSYGLPPSRTDTQYF. The CDR3 DNA reads TGTGCCAGCAGTTACGGGTTACCCCCATCACGCACAGATACGCAGTATTTT.

V is TRBV7-6 and J is TRBJ2-5; D remains unclear. The length of the CDR3 is 13 residues. Trimming took 1 base from V and 4 from J, leaving 7 bases between them. CDR1 is SGHVS and CDR2 is FNYEAQ in the germline V gene. As DNA, the CDR3 is TGTGCCAGCAGCTTAGGGGGTCCAGAGACCCAGTACTTC. It specifies CASSLGGPETQYF.

About this clonotype itself: Given a much more abundant clone one base away, this may be a read error. This chain links TRBV7-2 with TRBJ2-7; D is possibly TRBD1 (5 bases). Per germline, CDR1 SGHTA and CDR2 FQGNSA. The CDR3 has 13 amino acids. Here the CDR3 reads CDSSPGNALEQYF. CDR3 nucleotides: TGTGACAGCAGCCCAGGGAACGCTCTTGAGCAGTACTTC.

In the case of this clonotype: One base away lies a much larger clone, so this may be a sequencing read error. This chain links TRBV7-3 with TRBJ2-5, with 12 bases that match TRBD2. Germline assignment: CDR1 SGHTA and CDR2 FQGTGA. The CDR3 extends over 16 amino acids. CDR3 sequence: CASSFIGLAGQATQYF. CDR3 coding DNA: TGTGCCAGCAGCTTTATCGGACTAGCGGGACAAGCGACCCAGTACTTC. Variable domain in full (rest from reference TRBV7-3 and TRBJ2-5): GAGVSQTPSNKVTEKGKYVELRCDPISGHTALYWYRQSLGQGPEFLIYFQGTGAADDSGLPNDRFFAVRPEGSVSTLKIQRTERGDSAVYLCASSFIGLAGQATQYFGPGTRLLVL.

The V gene is TRBV28, the J gene TRBJ1-5, with D possibly being TRBD1 (5 bases). In germline, CDR1 is MDHEN, CDR2 SYDVKM. The CDR3 consists of 13 residues. Trimming stripped 7 bases from V and 4 bases from J, with 11 bases between. CDR3 loop: CASNSQGNQPQHF. The CDR3 coding sequence is TGTGCCAGCAACTCCCAGGGAAATCAGCCCCAGCATTTT.

This clonotype was counted a few times. The chain uses TRBV5-6 and TRBJ2-3; either TRBD1 or TRBD2 may fit D (5 bases each). The CDR3 sequence is 16 residues long. Trimming removed 0 bases from V and 7 bases from J, with 18 bases in between. Germline V CDR1 and CDR2: SGHDT, YYEEEE. For the CDR3, the DNA is TGTGCCAGCAGCTTGGCCGGCAGTCGGGGCCGGAATACGCAGTATTTT. Translation: CASSLAGSRGRNTQYF.